What follows is one T cell receptor beta chain and its context. No cognate antigen has been identified for it. No much larger clone exists at a distance of one base, and base qualities are not known. These data are taken from a study of T cell responses to AZD1222 COVID-19 vaccine (dated by TCRdb to about 2021). In terms of the full investigation: AZD1222 recipients given second doses at about 4 weeks or at about 12 weeks were pooled, since spike-specific TCR depth and breadth were not found to differ between the two schedules. TCR sequencing was performed for more than 230 trial participants, of whom around 200 were given two doses of AZD1222 and some 26 were given two doses of MenACWY control vaccine. Trial participants were enrolled into age subgroups of 18-55, 56-69 and 70-plus years, which contained about 150, 28 and 57 TCR-sequenced participants, respectively. Broad study findings and their caveats: Vaccine-associated CD4 TCRs spanned the whole spike protein, with dominant responses in regions 160-218 and 743-854. After two AZD1222 doses, both the breadth and the depth of spike-specific TCRs were significantly higher than at day 0 and than in MenACWY recipients. Reportedly, close to half of the unique spike-specific TCRs recognized epitopes lying outside the regions that are mutated in the B.1.351 and B.1.1.7 variants. The 56-69-year group was small, and its depth increase did not reach significance, likely because of low power. Conclusions about previously exposed vaccinees are limited, since just five or six AZD1222 recipients were seropositive for SARS-CoV-2 at baseline. Participants were mostly white British, with more females than males. The authors suggested clonal diversity may have been underestimated. Because no day 14 peak-response samples were available, the repertoires could be characterized only after the peak T cell response.

The CDR3 regions of human TCRbeta chains were subjected to immunosequencing. As for how the authors treated the data: TCRs in the repertoires were matched against a reference library of SARS-CoV-2-specific TCRs that had been generated with the MIRA antigen-specificity platform. Breadth was defined as the fraction of unique TCRs that were SARS-CoV-2-associated. Depth was defined as the fraction of total T cells that were SARS-CoV-2-associated. Using the MIRA data, each spike-specific TCR was assigned both to the spike region to which the TCR was reactive and to a CD4 or CD8 class. Log10-transformed breadth and depth values were compared by one-way ANOVA with Sidak's multiple comparisons tests. In TCRdb, the immuneACCESS table is reduced to in-frame sequences with V and J assigned. These tables do not hold every clone; where another copy was compared, an unresolved V gene accounts for under half, and the others remain unexplained. V and J calls and clone size follow that table, whereas D and trimming were derived from the DNA. This sample is represented by around 250,000 clones; approximately 93% of them were singletons. The top ten clones comprise 0.5% to 0.65% of the sample.

Trimming accounts for 6 bases at V and 3 bases at J, while the number of junction bases matched to no gene is 11. The cysteine opens and the phenylalanine closes a CDR3 of 15 amino acids. CDR3 DNA only is kept here, 45 bases in frame from base 1. Via the germline V gene, CDR1 is WSHSY and CDR2 SAAADI. The intended sense of this specimen's time point label: baseline before first vaccination. Vaccinee samples came from UK trials COV001 and COV002, including a single-blind randomized controlled phase 2/3 trial of AZD1222 (ChAdOx1 nCoV-19) in healthy adults. Trial participant PBMC samples were collected at day 0 and day 28 after the second dose for TCRbeta chain sequencing.

The rearrangement joined TRBV10-2 to TRBJ2-7; the junction holds 7 bases that match TRBD2. This specimen consisted of peripheral blood, obtained on day 0 of AZD1222 vaccination. The TCR was taken from an adult in good health. The CDR3 is CASSYAASGNYEQYF. The DNA sequence is given as TGCGCCAGCAGCTACGCCGCTAGCGGAAACTACGAGCAGTACTTC.